The next 15 T cell receptor beta chains were all read from a single sample in a study of sequential checkpoint blockade in melanoma. Only in-frame clones appear in the TCRdb table, and some are missing; sequencing was by immunoSEQ multiplex PCR. The sample holds some 7,000 clones, 20% to 30% seen once. Treatment defined: randomized to nivolumab then ipilimumab (arm A) or the reverse (arm B). The specimen comprised tumor tissue (inferred from file names), sampled from a patient given nivolumab and ipilimumab in sequence. Source of these receptors: a human donor with melanoma.

The rearrangement joins TRBV19 to TRBJ2-1, with 10 bases fitting TRBD1. The V segment lost 4 bases and the J segment 5 bases; nucleotides outside the gene matches: 5. This CDR3 is 15 amino acids long. The germline V gene encodes CDR1 LNHDA and CDR2 SQIVND (reference sequence). Here the CDR3 DNA reads TGTGCCAGTAGTACCCGGGACAGGGGCAACAATGAGCAGTTCTTC. Amino acid sequence: CASSTRDRGNNEQFF.

This clone was seen a handful of times. The rearrangement links TRBV11-3 to TRBJ1-1; D is undetermined. V was pared by 0 bases and J by 1 base, with 6 bases between. The germline gives CDR1 SGHNT, CDR2 YENEEA. CDR3 size: 14 residues. The CDR3 sequence: CASSLEVANTEAFF. CDR3 DNA: TGTGCCAGCAGCTTAGAAGTAGCGAACACTGAAGCTTTCTTT.

The CDR3 DNA is TGTGCCAGCAGTTTCCGGACTAGCGGTAACAAAAACATTCAGTACTTC. It codes for CASSFRTSGNKNIQYF. V gene TRBV28 combines with J gene TRBJ2-4, with 10 bases lining up with TRBD2. V lost 3 bases and J lost 3; bases outside the gene matches: 5. Germline CDR1 is MDHEN and CDR2 is SYDVKM. This CDR3 comprises 16 residues.

This clone was detected a few times. This chain links TRBV11-3 with TRBJ2-2; 11 nucleotides match TRBD2. Germline CDR1 SGHNT, CDR2 YENEEA. This CDR3 is built from 18 residues. V shed 5 bases, J shed 3 bases, and the junction held 11 bases outside the gene matches. Written as DNA, the CDR3 is TGTGCCAGCAGCCTTGGGTTAGCGGGAGGGCCCCACACCGGGGAGCTGTTTTTT. This encodes CASSLGLAGGPHTGELFF.

This clone was detected many times. V is TRBV11-3 and J is TRBJ2-5; 7 bases fit TRBD2. Germline V CDR1 and CDR2: SGHNT, YENEEA. CDR3 length: 15 amino acids. V was pared by 5 bases and J by 1 base, with 7 bases of the junction left unmatched. CDR3 residues: CASSARGSPQETQYF. The CDR3 DNA reads TGTGCCAGCAGCGCCCGCGGGAGCCCCCAAGAGACCCAGTACTTC.

The chain uses TRBV18 and TRBJ2-3; D not resolved. The CDR3 consists of 17 residues. Germline V CDR1 and CDR2: KGHSH, LQKENI. The V and J ends lost 6 bases and 1 base respectively, with 20 bases between them. CDR3 in amino acids: CASSGGPPPQRTDTQYF. The CDR3 DNA is TGTGCCAGCTCCGGCGGACCCCCTCCCCAACGCACAGATACGCAGTATTTT.

The V gene is TRBV9, the J gene TRBJ2-5; D might be TRBD2 (5 bases). CDR1 SGDLS and CDR2 YYNGEE come from the germline V gene. Trimming shortened V by 0 bases and J by 5 bases, and 8 bases separated the two germline ends. There are 13 residues in the CDR3. CDR3 in amino acids: CASSVGGEETQYF. CDR3 coding DNA: TGTGCCAGCAGCGTAGGTGGGGAGGAGACCCAGTACTTC.

The J gene is TRBJ2-3, the V gene TRBV9, with TRBD2 identical over 13 bases. This CDR3 comprises 15 residues. The germline gives CDR1 SGDLS, CDR2 YYNGEE. Losses at the gene ends were 4 bases for V and 4 bases for J; bases not matched to a gene: 3. The CDR3 DNA sequence: TGTGCCAGCAGCTGGACTAGCGGGAGCCCAGATACGCAGTATTTT. Translating it yields CASSWTSGSPDTQYF. The variable domain in full, completed from reference TRBV9 and TRBJ2-3, reads DSGVTQTPKHLITATGQRVTLRCSPRSGDLSVYWYQQSLDQGLQFLIQYYNGEERAKGNILERFSAQQFPDLHSELNLSSLELGDSALYFCASSWTSGSPDTQYFGPGTRLTVL.

The chain couples TRBV25-1 to TRBJ2-3, with 7 bases aligning to TRBD2. This CDR3 contains 15 residues. The V gene end was trimmed by 2 bases and the J gene end by 3 bases; junction bases not matched to a gene: 5. The germline V gene encodes CDR1 MGHDK and CDR2 SYGVNS. CDR3 region: CASSEAGTKTDTQYF. Here the CDR3 DNA reads TGTGCCAGCAGTGAAGCAGGGACTAAGACAGATACGCAGTATTTT.

This clone has a handful of counts. The CDR3 DNA follows: TGTGCCAGCAGTTTTCAAGCGGGTATCTACGAGCAGTACGTC. Its protein is CASSFQAGIYEQYV. The chain recombines TRBV28 with TRBJ2-7; D possibly corresponds to TRBD2 (6 bases). Deletions cut 3 bases from V and 3 bases from J, with 12 bases between. Germline V lookup: CDR1 MDHEN, CDR2 SYDVKM. The CDR3 is 14 amino acids.

This clone was seen more than once but under ten times. The V and J genes are TRBV14 and TRBJ2-7; 7 bases align to TRBD2. The V gene end was trimmed by 10 bases and the J gene end by 1 base; junction bases not matched to a gene: 7. CDR3 length: 13 amino acids. Germline assignment: CDR1 SGHDN and CDR2 FVKESK. CDR3 in amino acids: CATSVGGSYEQYV. The CDR3 nucleotides read TGTGCCACCTCGGTCGGGGGGTCCTACGAGCAGTACGTC.

The chain has TRBV11-3 and TRBJ2-2; D may be TRBD1 (8 bases). Trimming took off 8 bases at V and 7 bases at J, with 20 bases between the two ends. This CDR3 comprises 15 residues. Germline lookup yields CDR1 SGHNT and CDR2 YENEEA. The DNA of the CDR3 is TGTGCCAGCCGGACAGGGCCACGCGGGGGCGGGGAGCTGTTTTTT. Its translation: CASRTGPRGGGELFF.

This clone was seen ten or more times. The chain uses TRBV11-3 and TRBJ1-1; D is uncertain. Trimming stripped 6 bases from V and 0 bases from J, with 14 bases between. The CDR3 extends over 15 amino acids. CDR1 is SGHNT, CDR2 YENEEA, per germline. The CDR3, as DNA: TGTGCCAGCAGTTATCCCCCCGGAATGAACACTGAAGCTTTCTTT. Its translation is CASSYPPGMNTEAFF.

This clone was observed a handful of times. The rearrangement links TRBV19 to TRBJ1-4; D is uncertain. Trimming took 0 bases from V and 0 from J, leaving 8 bases between them. Germline CDR1 is LNHDA and CDR2 is SQIVND (reference sequence). The CDR3 is made up of 16 amino acids. The CDR3 loop is CASSIEPTTTNEKLFF. The CDR3 nucleotides are TGTGCCAGTAGTATAGAACCGACAACAACTAATGAAAAACTGTTTTTT.

The CDR3 region is CASSPPVGLASGEQFF. The CDR3 nucleotides are TGTGCCAGCTCACCACCGGTGGGACTAGCGTCTGGCGAGCAGTTCTTC. The chain recombines TRBV18 with TRBJ2-1, with 10 bases matching TRBD2. The CDR3 consists of 16 residues. Per the germline V gene, CDR1 is KGHSH and CDR2 is LQKENI. Losses at the gene ends were 0 bases for V and 10 bases for J; bases not matched to a gene: 9. Based on the CDR3 plus reference TRBV18 and TRBJ2-1, the full variable domain is NAGVMQNPRHLVRRRGQEARLRCSPMKGHSHVYWYRQLPEEGLKFMVYLQKENIIDESGMPKERFSAEFPKEGPSILRIQQVVRGDSAAYFCASSPPVGLASGEQFFGPGTRLTVL.